This T cell receptor beta chain was recovered during a study of Graves' ophthalmopathy and Graves' hyperthyroidism (dated by TCRdb to the late 2010s). Study-wide context: Peripheral blood was collected at initial diagnosis, prior to any treatment. Following sample collection, hyperthyroidism patients were given methimazole at a starting dose of 30 mg daily, and ophthalmopathy patients were given high-dose intravenous methylprednisolone. To tell Graves' ophthalmopathy apart from Graves' hyperthyroidism, and to predict which patients would progress to ophthalmopathy, the study relied on TCR beta repertoire signatures. For training and testing, the 100 or so patients in the discovery cohort were randomly divided in a 7:3 ratio. To explore V-J signatures distinguishing ophthalmopathy from hyperthyroidism, a discovery set of under 110 patients (fewer than 45 ophthalmopathy, around 55 stable hyperthyroidism) was enrolled. In more than five hyperthyroidism patients, T-cell repertoires of thyroid tissue and blood were compared. For independent validation, a separate cohort was made up of 18 to 20 hyperthyroidism patients plus 17 patients who later progressed from hyperthyroidism to ophthalmopathy. In total, 135 blood samples were TCR-sequenced: 40 to 45 ophthalmopathy, 80 or so hyperthyroidism and approximately 17 hyperthyroidism-to-ophthalmopathy patients. Points the paper makes about the study in general: Sample size was not predetermined statistically, and investigators were not blinded to group allocation. Most expanded thyroid clonotypes with frequency above 0.001 were also detected in blood, suggesting blood repertoires may reflect the thyroid immune response. The 13-signature model separated ophthalmopathy from stable hyperthyroidism with roughly 88% sensitivity and 81.08% specificity in cross-validation, and 80%/75% in the test set. In validation, the model predicted ophthalmopathy progression with about 71% sensitivity and approximately 78% specificity; some 13 predicted patients were CT-confirmed with GO in a median of approximately 6.5 months.

Hyperthyroidism was defined as stable when no progression to ophthalmopathy occurred within 18 months of follow-up. Patients with hyperthyroidism were aged 18 to 65 years, had been newly diagnosed, and had a disease duration of less than 2 months. Patients with other autoimmune diseases, uncontrolled infections, pregnancy or lactation were excluded from the study. Clinical symptoms, serum thyroxine, TRAb, thyroid ultrasound and orbital computed tomography formed the basis of the diagnosis. PBMCs were isolated from about 9 ml of fresh peripheral blood by Ficoll-Paque density gradient centrifugation. Total RNA was extracted with Trizol reagent and quality-checked on an Agilent 2100 Bioanalyzer. The table lists this clonotype with a few counts. The specificity of this receptor is unknown. A much larger clone is a single base away; this may be a read error. For CDR1 and CDR2, the germline V gene (reference sequence) lists SEHNR and FQNEAQ. The CDR3 runs 13 amino acids, cysteine and phenylalanine included. The read is trimmed to its CDR3 DNA, 39 bases read in frame from base 1.

For repertoire sequencing, the TCR beta CDR3 regions were amplified from RNA transcripts. HTBI primers and the Qiagen OneStep RT-PCR kit were used in a first-round RT-PCR, which was followed by a second-round multiplex PCR, size selection and purification. Sequencing of the libraries was carried out on an Illumina HiSeq2000 in paired-end mode with 100 bp reads. Concerning the study's data processing: SOAPnuke was used to process the reads, removing any read that contained adapters or uncalled bases, had a mean Phred below 15, or lacked an exact match to the constant primer or identifier. High-quality paired reads were merged with COPE v1.2.5. Clonotypes were defined as unique nucleotide sequences and were aligned to IMGT TRB V, D and J references using MiTCR v1.1. The analysis was limited to V-J combinations with a frequency above 0.0001, which together covered approximately 99% of the repertoires. For each V-J combination, a TCR clonal expansion and chaos score was defined as the ratio of F50 clonal expansion to chaos observed in the TCRdist matrix. Welch's t-statistics and random forest were used to narrow the features down to over ten V-J combinations, which were then fed into a naive Bayes classifier. Thyroid-blood repertoire similarity was quantified with the Morisita-Horn index. TCRdb passed the public sequencing reads through fastp at Q25 and MiXCR, retaining productive beta sequences. Here each entry gathers all rows of one CDR3 protein and keeps the most common genes and DNA. TCRdb assigned the V and J calls; the authors' analysis was not used. Within this sample are 400,000 to 450,000 distinct CDR3 sequences, with around 21% of them counted one time only. The ten top clones hold around 3% of the sample.

The sequence derives from a woman aged 18-29 years with stable Graves' hyperthyroidism. Donor details come from another sample of the same person, matched by shared clones. The sequence is built from TRBV7-9 and TRBJ2-5; the D segment could be TRBD2, given 6 matching bases. Sequences were obtained from peripheral blood. The encoded CDR3 is CAMEGGVQETKYF. The sequenced DNA is TGTGCCATGGAGGGTGGGGTCCAAGAGACCAAGTACTTC.